This T cell receptor (beta chain) comes out of a study of cytomegalovirus exposure and HLA in healthy donors. V was clipped by 3 bases and J by 2 bases, with 14 bases between them. The CDR3 runs to 17 residues. Germline CDR1 and CDR2: MNHEY and SMNVEV (reference sequence). Vbeta (60) and Jbeta (13) primers were used in the PCR. Data came from immunoSEQ multiplex PCR; TCRdb stores just in-frame clones and leaves some out. The sample records 150,000 to 200,000 clones, around 74% being singletons. The chain recombines TRBV27 with TRBJ2-6, with D possibly matching TRBD1 (7 bases). Sequenced sample: PBMCs. The TCR comes from a female donor in good health and CMV-seronegative. This CDR3 reads CASSLGPGGPGANVLTF. The CDR3, as DNA: TGTGCCAGCAGTTTGGGCCCAGGGGGGCCTGGGGCCAACGTCCTGACTTTC.